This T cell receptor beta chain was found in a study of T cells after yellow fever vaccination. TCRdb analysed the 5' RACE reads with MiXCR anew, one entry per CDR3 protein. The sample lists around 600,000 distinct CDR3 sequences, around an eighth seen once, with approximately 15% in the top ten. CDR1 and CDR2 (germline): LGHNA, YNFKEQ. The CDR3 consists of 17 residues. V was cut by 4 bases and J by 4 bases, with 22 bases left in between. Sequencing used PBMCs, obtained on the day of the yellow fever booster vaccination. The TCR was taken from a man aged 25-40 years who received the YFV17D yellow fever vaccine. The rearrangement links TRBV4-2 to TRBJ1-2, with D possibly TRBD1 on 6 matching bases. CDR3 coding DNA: TGTGCCAGCAGCCCCGGGGGGCCCTGCTTAGCTGTCTATGGCTACACCTTC. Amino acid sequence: CASSPGGPCLAVYGYTF.